The entry that follows covers one TCR beta chain sequence. Its specificity is unknown. This specimen belongs to a study of regulatory T cells in long-lasting Graves disease. Study-level results: Under persistent disease, TRBV28, TRBJ1-2 and TRBJ2-5 were used preferentially.

Time point defined: newly diagnosed GD, antithyroid drugs for less than 3 months. PBMCs provided the RNA from which the TCR library was made. Between the trimmed V and J ends, which lost 3 bases and 3 bases, there was a span of 12 bases. CDR1 and CDR2 from the germline V gene are LNHDA and SQIVND (reference sequence). This CDR3 is built from 15 residues. To make TCR beta libraries, researchers used iRepertoire HTBI primers and Arm-PCR of CDR3 regions. Original processing notes: Detected in the samples were about 60 TRBV and under 15 TRBJ segments. TCRdb independently ran MiXCR on the multiplex PCR reads; one entry per CDR3 protein. The V and J calls shown here were made by TCRdb, not taken from the authors' results. The repertoire has 360,000 or so distinct CDR3 sequences, 15% to 20% of them found once; the top ten carry 20%. The same data also went into a second study, on T cells in Graves' hyperthyroidism and ophthalmopathy. That source reports: Each diagnosis drew on symptoms, thyroxine, TRAb, thyroid ultrasound and orbital computed tomography findings. HTBI primers were employed in a first-round RT-PCR of the TCR CDR3.

This sequence joins TRBV19 and TRBJ1-5; D unclear. The TCR sequence derives from a woman under 30 with Graves disease. This specimen consisted of peripheral blood mononuclear cells (PBMCs), obtained at new diagnosis, from a patient treated with antithyroid drugs. CDR3 region: CASSIGLGYNQPQHF. CDR3 sequence (DNA): TGTGCCAGTAGTATCGGCCTAGGTTACAATCAGCCCCAGCATTTT.